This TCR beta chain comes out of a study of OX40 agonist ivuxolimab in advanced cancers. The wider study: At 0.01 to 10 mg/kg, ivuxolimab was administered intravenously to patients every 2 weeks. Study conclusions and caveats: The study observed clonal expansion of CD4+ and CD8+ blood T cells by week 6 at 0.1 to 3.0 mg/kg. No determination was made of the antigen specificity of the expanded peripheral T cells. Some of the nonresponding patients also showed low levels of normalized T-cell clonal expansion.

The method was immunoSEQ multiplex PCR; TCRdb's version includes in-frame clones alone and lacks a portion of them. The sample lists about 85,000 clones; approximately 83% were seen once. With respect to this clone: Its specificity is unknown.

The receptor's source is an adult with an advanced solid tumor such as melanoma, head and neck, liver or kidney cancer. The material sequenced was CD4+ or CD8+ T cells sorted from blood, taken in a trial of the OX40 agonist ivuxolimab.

CDR3 amino acids: CASTRDTSTDTQYF. CDR3 bases: TGTGCCAGCACCCGGGACACCAGCACAGATACGCAGTATTTT. The V and J genes are TRBV6-1 and TRBJ2-3; D is perhaps TRBD1 (6 bases). This CDR3 has 14 amino acids. The V and J ends lost 7 bases and 0 bases respectively, with 11 bases between them. Germline-derived CDR1 and CDR2 are MNHNS and SASEGT.